These T cell receptor beta chains were read from a single sample in a study of shared clonotypes between healthy human individuals. Using immunoSEQ multiplex PCR, the repertoire was profiled, and TCRdb retains in-frame clones only, with some absent. The table records around 1.4 million clones, around 98.5% of them present only once. Sequenced input: naive CD4+ T cells sorted from blood. The receptors come from a man aged 30 to 39 in good health. The CDR3 runs from the conserved cysteine through the conserved F or W. A D gene is named only where the DNA matches it firmly. Clone size appears in some rows only: once, few, many, or a class for an expanded clone.

CDR3 DNA: TGTGCCAGTACCCCCCCAGGGGGCATGGGTAGCTCCTACAATGAGCAGTTCTTC; CDR3 protein: CASTPPGGMGSSYNEQFF; J gene: TRBJ2-1; V gene: TRBV19; clone size: .; D gene: TRBD1
CDR3 DNA: TGTGCCAGCAGCCCTACTCCAGCCACAAATGAGCAGTTCTTC; CDR3 protein: CASSPTPATNEQFF; J gene: TRBJ2-1; V gene: TRBV5-6; clone size: .; D gene: .
CDR3 DNA: TGTGCCAGCAGCCCGACAGCGGGGAGCACTGAAGCTTTCTTT; CDR3 protein: CASSPTAGSTEAFF; J gene: TRBJ1-1; V gene: TRBV5-5; clone size: .; D gene: .
CDR3 DNA: TGTGCCAGCAGCTCCTCTGGGCGGATCTACGAGCAGTACTTC; CDR3 protein: CASSSSGRIYEQYF; J gene: TRBJ2-7; V gene: TRBV7-3; clone size: .; D gene: .
CDR3 DNA: TGCGCCAGCAGCCAAGAACAGCCCGGGACTAGCGGGAGTCTATACTTC; CDR3 protein: CASSQEQPGTSGSLYF; J gene: TRBJ2-7; V gene: TRBV4-1; clone size: once; D gene: TRBD2
CDR3 DNA: TGTGCCAGCAGACCTTGGACAGGGGCACCATACAATGAGCAGTTCTTC; CDR3 protein: CASRPWTGAPYNEQFF; J gene: TRBJ2-1; V gene: TRBV28; clone size: .; D gene: TRBD1
CDR3 DNA: TGTGCCAGCAGCTTAAGGTCACTGAACACTGAAGCTTTCTTT; CDR3 protein: CASSLRSLNTEAFF; J gene: TRBJ1-1; V gene: TRBV7-2; clone size: .; D gene: .
CDR3 DNA: TGTGCCAGCAGCCGACGGACAGGGGGGATCAGCGGGGAGCTGTTTTTT; CDR3 protein: CASSRRTGGISGELFF; J gene: TRBJ2-2; V gene: TRBV11-2; clone size: .; D gene: TRBD1
CDR3 DNA: TGTGCCAGCAGTTACTCGAAGAAAAACTATGGCTACACCTTC; CDR3 protein: CASSYSKKNYGYTF; J gene: TRBJ1-2; V gene: TRBV6-5; clone size: .; D gene: .
CDR3 DNA: TGTGCCAGCAGCCCCTTGATTTCGAGCTCCTACGAGCAGTACTTC; CDR3 protein: CASSPLISSSYEQYF; J gene: TRBJ2-7; V gene: TRBV7-2; clone size: .; D gene: .
CDR3 DNA: TGCGCCAGCAGCTTCGGGAGTAACACCGGGGAGCTGTTTTTT; CDR3 protein: CASSFGSNTGELFF; J gene: TRBJ2-2; V gene: TRBV5-1; clone size: .; D gene: .